A single sample is the source of the 5 T cell receptor beta chains below, sequenced in a study of T cell responses to AZD1222 COVID-19 vaccine. Measured with immunoSEQ multiplex PCR; TCRdb has only the in-frame clones, and not every one. The table has over 100,000 clones, about 86% seen once. Sample: peripheral blood, taken on day 0 of AZD1222 vaccination. Source of these receptors: an adult in good health.

The V and J genes are TRBV14 and TRBJ2-2; unclear D gene. From germline, CDR1 is SGHDN and CDR2 FVKESK. Trimming removed 5 bases from V and 0 bases from J, with 10 bases in between. The CDR3 runs 15 residues. CDR3 sequence: CASSIDQPNTGELFF. CDR3 sequence (DNA): TGTGCCAGCAGCATAGACCAGCCGAACACCGGGGAGCTGTTTTTT.

The chain joins TRBV5-4 to TRBJ2-7; D not resolved. The CDR3 has 15 residues. From germline, CDR1 is SGHNT and CDR2 YYREEE (reference sequence). With 4 bases removed from V and 0 bases from J, the gap between germline ends came to 14 bases. The CDR3 is CASSRGELSSYEQYF. The CDR3 DNA follows: TGTGCCAGCAGCAGAGGTGAACTGAGCTCCTACGAGCAGTACTTC. Full variable domain (remainder filled in from reference TRBV5-4 and TRBJ2-7): ETGVTQSPTHLIKTRGQQVTLRCSSQSGHNTVSWYQQALGQGPQFIFQYYREEENGRGNFPPRFSGLQFPNYSSELNVNALELDDSALYLCASSRGELSSYEQYFGPGTRLTVT.

The genes are TRBV6-5 and TRBJ2-7, with TRBD1 identical over 8 bases. This CDR3 has 12 residues. Germline-derived CDR1 and CDR2 are MNHEY and SVGAGI. V dropped 6 bases and J dropped 6; count of bases not matched to a gene: 4. CDR3 in amino acids: CASSPTGVEQYF. The CDR3 coding sequence is TGTGCCAGCAGCCCGACAGGGGTCGAGCAGTACTTC.

The chain recombines TRBV30 with TRBJ2-2; TRBD2 aligns across 7 bases. The CDR3 covers 16 residues. J was trimmed by 2 bases and V by 3 bases; bases with no gene match: 9. Germline values: CDR1 GTSNPN, CDR2 SVGIG (reference sequence). CDR3 residues: CAWSGLADLNTGELFF. The CDR3 DNA is TGTGCCTGGAGCGGCCTAGCGGACCTAAACACCGGGGAGCTGTTTTTT.

V usage is TRBV5-8 and J usage is TRBJ1-4; D is unclear. Germline CDR1 is SGHTS and CDR2 is YDEGEE. V lost 4 bases, J lost 8 bases, and 15 bases lay in between. This CDR3 is 14 amino acids long. The DNA for the CDR3 is TGTGCCAGCAGCCCCCCTGGGGTCAGGGAAAAACTGTTTTTT. This codes for CASSPPGVREKLFF.